Reported below is one T cell receptor (beta chain). A few counts support this clonotype. No antigen is known for it. Base qualities are not provided; no much larger clone lies one nucleotide away. Sample treatment or condition, as interpreted from the label and publication: roughly 10-day PBMC culture with coronavirus spike peptide pools or control peptides (ViraFEST assay). The ViraFEST assay was used in the study, in which antigen-specific T cells were expanded with peptide pools and expanded clonotypes were subsequently identified by TCR sequencing. Positive SARS-CoV-2 PCR tests in the convalescent patients dated from March to December 2020, before Alpha, Beta and Delta variants emerged in the United States. Each well held roughly 2.2 million PBMCs cultured in IMDM containing roughly 5.4% human AB serum and approximately 9.8 IU/ml IL-2, with approximately 9.2 ug/ml peptide pools added. Half of the culture medium was replaced with fresh IL-2-containing medium on days 3 and 7. After around 10 days of culture, CD4+ T cells were isolated by negative selection using the EasySep CD4+ T cell isolation kit. Ficoll-Paque Plus gradient centrifugation was used to isolate PBMCs from whole blood, and the isolated PBMCs were then either used fresh or cryopreserved at -140C. Triplicate wells were generally used for each culture condition.

These data come from a study of vaccination and CD4 T cells after COVID-19 (dated by TCRdb to 2022 to 2024). With respect to the entire study: Every convalescent patient had a positive nasal swab PCR test for SARS-CoV-2, with mild disease in roughly 10 patients and severe disease in one. The convalescent cohort comprised six males and four females, including two Hispanic individuals, seven Caucasians, two Asians and one multiracial person. Participants received two doses of either the Pfizer-BioNTech BNT162b2 vaccine (n=8) or the Moderna mRNA-1273 vaccine (n=2). Post-COVID blood samples from convalescent patients were collected a median of roughly 100 days after diagnosis, with a range of 35 to 161 days. Post-vaccine blood samples were collected a median of approximately eleven weeks after the second vaccine dose, ranging from roughly 14 to 241 days. Culture stimuli were overlapping spike peptide pools from SARS-CoV-2 and from the common cold coronaviruses HCoV-NL63, HCoV-OC43 and HCoV-229E. In control cultures, a CEFX viral epitope pool was used as positive control, an HIV-1 Nef peptide pool was used as negative control, or no peptide was added. In more than eight COVID-19 convalescent patients and a handful of infection-naive healthy vaccine recipients, researchers compared the spike-specific CD4+ TCR repertoire from before mRNA vaccination with the repertoire from after.

The germline V gene encodes CDR1 SGHTA and CDR2 FQGNSA. At the junction V is shortened by 4 bases and J by 3 bases; bases outside the gene matches: 16. Reading from cysteine to phenylalanine, the CDR3 counts 18 amino acids. Only CDR3 DNA remains: 54 bases, in frame from the first base. Receptor amplification or capture employed PCR. At the Johns Hopkins FTIC core, DNA from the cultured CD4+ T cells underwent TCR sequencing with the Oncomine TCR Beta short-read assay. The QIAamp micro DNA kit was used to extract genomic DNA from the cultured CD4+ T cells. Oncomine TCR Beta libraries made from cultured CD4+ T cells were pooled using unique dual indexes and sequenced on an Illumina iSeq 100. Per the original workflow: Non-productive sequences were removed, and CDR3s not starting with C, not ending with F or W, or shorter than 7 amino acids were discarded. The MANAFEST web application identified antigen-specific clonotypes by comparing peptide-stimulated wells against reference wells and other culture wells. To be called positive, a clone needed an FDR below 0.05, an odds ratio above 5, and a productive frequency above 0.1% in at least two of three replicate wells. Clonotypes that were significantly expanded in both SARS-CoV-2 spike wells and at least one common cold coronavirus spike condition were defined as cross-reactive. Using R version 3.6.1, CDR3 homology was evaluated through Levenshtein distances (stringdist) along with unrooted phylogenetic trees (ape). TCRdb passed the public sequencing reads through fastp at Q25 and MiXCR, retaining productive beta sequences. Under each unique CDR3 protein, matching rows form one entry showing the most common genes and DNA. Here the V and J calls rest on TCRdb's processing, not on the authors' analysis. The sample records fewer than 15,000 distinct CDR3 sequences, 65% to 75% of which are singletons. Roughly 15% of the sample comes from the top ten.

Broader findings and caveats from the paper: Relatively few convalescent patients were included in the study, and early timepoints after natural infection were not analyzed. In convalescent patients, a median around 85% of post-vaccine SARS-CoV-2-reactive clones were detected only after vaccination, and vaccine-specific priming was suggested by this finding. Of the vaccine-specific clones found in convalescent patients, nearly all (304 of 307) were mono-reactive for SARS-CoV-2 spike instead of being cross-reactive with common cold coronaviruses. An increase in the median number of SARS-CoV-2-reactive clonotypes from approximately 21 after infection to 38 after vaccination was observed, but the change was not found to be significant.

The sample was CD4+ T cells from blood, cultured in vitro. The chain couples TRBV7-2 to TRBJ2-7; 9 junctional bases match TRBD1. The receptor was derived from a human donor who had recovered from COVID-19. For the CDR3, the sequence is CASSSPTYRDRVLYEQYF. In nucleotides, the sequence is TGTGCCAGCAGCTCGCCGACTTACCGGGACAGGGTACTCTACGAGCAGTACTTC.